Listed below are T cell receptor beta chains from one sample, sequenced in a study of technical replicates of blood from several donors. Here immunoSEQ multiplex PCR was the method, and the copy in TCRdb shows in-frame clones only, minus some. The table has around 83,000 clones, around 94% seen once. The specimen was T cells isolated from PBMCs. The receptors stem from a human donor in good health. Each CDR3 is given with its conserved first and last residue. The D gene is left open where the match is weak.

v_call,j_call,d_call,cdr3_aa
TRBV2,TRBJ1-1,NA,CASSEAFQGSAFF
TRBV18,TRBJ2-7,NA,CASSRGLTYEQYF
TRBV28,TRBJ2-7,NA,CASSRTPISYEQYF
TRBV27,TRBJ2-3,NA,CASSAGAGWSTDTQYF
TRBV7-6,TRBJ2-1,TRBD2,CASSSPGGDEQFF
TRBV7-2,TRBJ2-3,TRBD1,CASGTGGRDTQYF
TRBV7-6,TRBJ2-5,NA,CASSSTRFTQYF
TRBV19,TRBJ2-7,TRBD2,CASSIVGGPNYEQYF
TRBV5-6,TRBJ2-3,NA,CASSTANTQYF
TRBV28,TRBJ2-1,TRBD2,CASSSLTGLAGGPRWDEQFF
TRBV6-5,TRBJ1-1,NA,CASSNSPREAFF
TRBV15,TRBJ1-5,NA,CATSSRTGNQPQHF
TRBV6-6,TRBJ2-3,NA,CASSYFGTDTQYF
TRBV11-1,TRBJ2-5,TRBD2,CASSFWGEGETQYF
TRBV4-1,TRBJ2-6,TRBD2,CASSQELAGSSGPSGANVLTF
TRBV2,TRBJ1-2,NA,CASSETQRRIYGYTF
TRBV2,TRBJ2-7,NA,CASREQGTPVYEQYF
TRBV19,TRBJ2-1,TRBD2,CASTPAGTNEQFF
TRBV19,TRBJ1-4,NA,CASSYRATNEKLFF
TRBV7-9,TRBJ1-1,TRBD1,CASGPGTVFQNTEAFF
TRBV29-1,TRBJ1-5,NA,CSVGSGGPAQPQHF
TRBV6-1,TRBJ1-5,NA,CASSEFTVYSNQPQHF
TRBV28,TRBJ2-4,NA,CASHPTGKVGNIQYF
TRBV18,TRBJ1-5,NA,CASTVSNQPQHF
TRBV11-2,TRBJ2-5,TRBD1,CASSRQGRTETQYF
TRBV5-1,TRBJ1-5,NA,CASSLEPDGGNQPQHF
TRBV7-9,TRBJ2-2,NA,CASSLRETGELFF
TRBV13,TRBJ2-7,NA,CASSSGPGLKHYEQYF
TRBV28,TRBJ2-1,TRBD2,CASAPSGRALGNEQFF
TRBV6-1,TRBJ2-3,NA,CASSETSQGRSTDTQYF
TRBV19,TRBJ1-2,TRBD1,CASSIGTGEYYGYTF
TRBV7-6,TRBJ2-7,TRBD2,CASSFESGRSYEQYF
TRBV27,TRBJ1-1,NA,CATRDRKNTEAFF
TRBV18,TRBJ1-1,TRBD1,CASSLYHKSGGSDTEAFF
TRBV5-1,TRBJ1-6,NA,CASSEANNSPLHF
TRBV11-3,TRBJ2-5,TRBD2,CASSLVGGAIWETQYF
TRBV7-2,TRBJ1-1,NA,CASSFYRDTEAFF
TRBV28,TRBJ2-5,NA,CASSEGGGTETQYF
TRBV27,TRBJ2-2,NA,CASSTRGLNTGELFF
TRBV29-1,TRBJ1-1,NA,CSARRQANTEAFF
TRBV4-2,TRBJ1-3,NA,CASSQAAGQQGGNTIYF
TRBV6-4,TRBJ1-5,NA,CASSDSSNQPQHF
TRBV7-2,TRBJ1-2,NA,CASSFPGRYGYTF
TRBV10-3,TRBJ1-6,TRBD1,CAISESTGGKSPLHF
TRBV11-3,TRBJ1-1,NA,CASSLARGAFF
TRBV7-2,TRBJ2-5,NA,CASRLNPGETQYF
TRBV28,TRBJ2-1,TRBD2,CASRVGLAGNEQFF